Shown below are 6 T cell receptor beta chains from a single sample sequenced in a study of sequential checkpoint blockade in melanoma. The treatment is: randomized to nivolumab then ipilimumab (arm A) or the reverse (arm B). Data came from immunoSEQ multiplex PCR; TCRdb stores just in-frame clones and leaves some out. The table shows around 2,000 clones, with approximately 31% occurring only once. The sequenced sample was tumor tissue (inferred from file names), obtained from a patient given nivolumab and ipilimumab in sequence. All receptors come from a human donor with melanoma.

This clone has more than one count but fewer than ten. The CDR3 sequence is CASSPGTGFEQYF. The CDR3 bases are TGTGCCAGTAGTCCCGGGACAGGGTTCGAGCAGTACTTC. The V and J genes are TRBV19 and TRBJ2-7, with 9 bases lining up with TRBD1. Germline-derived CDR1 and CDR2 are LNHDA and SQIVND (reference sequence). CDR3 length: 13 residues. V shed 5 bases, J shed 6 bases, and the junction held 5 bases outside the gene matches.

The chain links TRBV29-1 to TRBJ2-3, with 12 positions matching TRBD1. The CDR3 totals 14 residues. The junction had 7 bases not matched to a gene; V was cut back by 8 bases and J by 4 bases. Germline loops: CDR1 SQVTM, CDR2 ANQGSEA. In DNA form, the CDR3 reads TGCAGCACCTCCGGGACAGGGGGCGCAGATACGCAGTATTTT. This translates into CSTSGTGGADTQYF.

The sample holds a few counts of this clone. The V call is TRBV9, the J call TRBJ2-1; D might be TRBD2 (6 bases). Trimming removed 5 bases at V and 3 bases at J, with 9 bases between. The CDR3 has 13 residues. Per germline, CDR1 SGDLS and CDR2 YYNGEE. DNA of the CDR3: TGTGCCAGCAGGGCTAGCGACTACAATGAGCAGTTCTTC. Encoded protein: CASRASDYNEQFF.

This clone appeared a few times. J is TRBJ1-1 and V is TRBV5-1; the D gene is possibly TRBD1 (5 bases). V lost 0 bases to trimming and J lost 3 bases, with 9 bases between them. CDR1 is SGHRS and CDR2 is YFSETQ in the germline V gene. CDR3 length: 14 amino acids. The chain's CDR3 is CASSLDQGYTEAFF. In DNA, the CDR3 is TGCGCCAGCAGCTTGGACCAGGGTTACACTGAAGCTTTCTTT. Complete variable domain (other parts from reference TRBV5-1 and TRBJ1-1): KAGVTQTPRYLIKTRGQQVTLSCSPISGHRSVSWYQQTPGQGLQFLFEYFSETQRNKGNFPGRFSGRQFSNSRSEMNVSTLELGDSALYLCASSLDQGYTEAFFGQGTRLTVV.

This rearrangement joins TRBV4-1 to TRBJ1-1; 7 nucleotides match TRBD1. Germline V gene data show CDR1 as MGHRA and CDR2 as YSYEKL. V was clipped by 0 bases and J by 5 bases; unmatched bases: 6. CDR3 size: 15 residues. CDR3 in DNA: TGCGCCAGCAGCCAAGATCCACAGGGGAGGACTGAAGCTTTCTTT. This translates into CASSQDPQGRTEAFF.

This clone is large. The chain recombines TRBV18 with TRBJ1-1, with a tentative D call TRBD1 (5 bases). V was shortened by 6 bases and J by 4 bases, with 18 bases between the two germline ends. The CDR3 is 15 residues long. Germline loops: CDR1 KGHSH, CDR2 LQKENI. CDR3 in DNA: TGTGCCAGCTCGAACCCTAATGCGGGGGGCACTGAAGCTTTCTTT. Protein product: CASSNPNAGGTEAFF.